The 22 T cell receptor beta chains below come from one sample, sequenced in a study of cytomegalovirus exposure and HLA in healthy donors. Libraries were prepared by immunoSEQ multiplex PCR; TCRdb keeps only in-frame clonotypes and omits some of them. Of some 170,000 clones listed, approximately 90% are singletons. Sequencing was carried out using PBMCs. These receptors all come from a woman in her 30s in good health and CMV-seronegative.

In its sample, this clone was seen once. The chain employs TRBV11-2 and TRBJ1-2; D may be TRBD1 (5 bases). The V end lost 5 bases, the J end lost 4 bases, and 11 bases lay between the germline ends. The CDR3 has 13 residues. Germline CDR1 and CDR2: SGHAT and FQNNGV. The CDR3 loop reads CASSQTAPYGYTF. The CDR3 nucleotides read TGTGCCAGCAGCCAGACAGCCCCCTATGGCTACACCTTC.

The V and J genes are TRBV9 and TRBJ2-3; D gene ambiguous. With 0 bases removed from V and 0 bases from J, the gap between germline ends came to 11 bases. This CDR3 has 16 residues. From germline, CDR1 is SGDLS and CDR2 YYNGEE. The CDR3 spells CASSVAGQPSTDTQYF. CDR3 nucleotides: TGTGCCAGCAGCGTAGCTGGGCAGCCTAGCACAGATACGCAGTATTTT.

The rearrangement links TRBV6-1 to TRBJ1-1, with a weak D call TRBD1 (5 bases). The CDR3 spans 13 residues. Trimming left V 1 base short and J 7 bases short, with 10 bases between. CDR1 MNHNS and CDR2 SASEGT come from the germline V gene. The CDR3 DNA follows: TGTGCCAGCAGTGAAGGGAGGGGCCTTGAAGCTTTCTTT. It codes for CASSEGRGLEAFF.

The chain is built from TRBV30 and TRBJ2-7, with D perhaps matching TRBD2 (6 bases). In germline, CDR1 is GTSNPN, CDR2 SVGIG (reference sequence). Trimming took off 0 bases at V and 1 base at J, with 13 bases between the two ends. CDR3 length: 15 residues. The CDR3 nucleotides are TGTGCCTGGAGTGTACGGGTCGGGGGATCCTACGAGCAGTACTTC. This gives the protein CAWSVRVGGSYEQYF.

The chain couples TRBV10-3 to TRBJ1-1; D remains unclear. The CDR3 has 14 residues. Trimming stripped 3 bases from V and 2 bases from J, with 10 bases between. Germline V gene sequence: CDR1 ENHRY, CDR2 SYGVKD. The CDR3 DNA sequence: TGTGCCATCAGTGAATCGGGTCCAAACACTGAAGCTTTCTTT. Protein: CAISESGPNTEAFF.

The CDR3 region is CASSQVLPGQNYGYTF. The CDR3 bases are TGTGCCAGCAGCCAAGTTCTGCCTGGACAGAACTATGGCTACACCTTC. The V and J genes are TRBV4-2 and TRBJ1-2; tentatively, D is TRBD1 (6 bases). CDR1 is LGHNA, CDR2 YNFKEQ, per germline. This CDR3 has 16 amino acids. Trimming stripped 1 base from V and 2 bases from J, with 14 bases between.

The chain has TRBV4-3 and TRBJ2-3, with D unclear. The CDR3 runs 15 residues. CDR1 LGHNA and CDR2 YSLEER come from the germline V gene. Trimming took 1 base from V and 2 from J, leaving 10 bases between them. CDR3 sequence (DNA): TGCGCCAGCAGCCAAGGGAGTCTTCCCACAGATACGCAGTATTTT. Its protein is CASSQGSLPTDTQYF.

The genes are TRBV27 and TRBJ2-6; 9 bases agree with TRBD1. CDR3 length: 15 amino acids. Germline trimming cut 6 bases from V and 3 bases from J; bases unmatched to any gene: 3. The germline V gene has CDR1 MNHEY and CDR2 SMNVEV (reference sequence). The CDR3 DNA reads TGTGCCAGCAGGACAGGGGGGGTTGGGGCCAACGTCCTGACTTTC. Its protein product is CASRTGGVGANVLTF.

The chain employs TRBV2 and TRBJ2-2, with D unresolved. The CDR3 sequence is 14 residues long. With 7 bases removed from V and 4 bases from J, the gap between germline ends came to 13 bases. CDR1 and CDR2 from the germline V gene are SNHLY and FYNNEI. The CDR3 nucleotides read TGTGCCAGCACCCCTTCGATAGTCACCGGGGAGCTGTTTTTT. Amino acid sequence: CASTPSIVTGELFF.

The gene calls are TRBV27 and TRBJ1-2; 8 nucleotides agree with TRBD1. V trimming: 3 bases; J trimming: 7 bases; junction bases outside the gene matches: 4. Germline CDR1 is MNHEY and CDR2 is SMNVEV (reference sequence). This CDR3 has 13 amino acids. CDR3 nucleotides: TGTGCCAGCAGTTTTCAGGGGGCGGGTGGCTACACCTTC. Its translation is CASSFQGAGGYTF.

The chain links TRBV4-3 to TRBJ2-5; 9 positions agree with TRBD1. The CDR3 length is 18 residues. The trim removed 0 bases at V and 1 base at J, leaving 9 bases unmatched. Looked up from germline, CDR1 is LGHNA and CDR2 is YSLEER. CDR3 coding DNA: TGCGCCAGCAGCCAAGAACGGATGGGGACAGGGTTCCAAGAGACCCAGTACTTC. Its protein is CASSQERMGTGFQETQYF.

The rearrangement links TRBV23-1 to TRBJ2-5; TRBD1 matches at 8 bases. TRBV23-1 is noted as an ORF with a role that remains uncertain. There are 16 residues in the CDR3. Trimming took 4 bases from V and 5 from J; bases not matched to a gene: 12. For the CDR3, the DNA is TGCGCCAGCAGTCTCCTCGGGCCAGGGGGCGGGGAGACCCAGTACTTC. Protein sequence: CASSLLGPGGGETQYF.

This clone was counted at least ten times. The V gene is TRBV5-6, the J gene TRBJ1-5, with 11 bases identical to TRBD1. The germline V gene encodes CDR1 SGHDT and CDR2 YYEEEE. This CDR3 has 18 residues. J gave up 2 bases and V 2 bases, and 9 bases lay outside the gene matches. CDR3 nucleotides: TGTGCCAGCAGCTTCGGGACAGGGGGATCGAGCGGCAATCAGCCCCAGCATTTT. It codes for CASSFGTGGSSGNQPQHF.

The V and J genes are TRBV11-2 and TRBJ1-1; 10 bases are shared with TRBD1. With V trimmed by 5 bases and J by 5 bases, 5 bases remained unmatched. The CDR3 has 14 amino acids. Germline CDR1 SGHAT, CDR2 FQNNGV. The CDR3 coding sequence is TGTGCCAGCAGCCATGGGGACAGGGGTACTGAAGCTTTCTTT. It specifies CASSHGDRGTEAFF.

The chain has TRBV27 and TRBJ1-2; TRBD1 agrees at 8 bases. CDR1 and CDR2 (germline): MNHEY, SMNVEV (reference sequence). The CDR3 is 16 residues long. V was clipped by 6 bases and J by 4 bases; unmatched bases: 13. The CDR3 is CASSRMTGQASYGYTF. The CDR3 nucleotides are TGTGCCAGCAGCCGGATGACGGGACAGGCAAGCTATGGCTACACCTTC.

V gene TRBV4-2 combines with J gene TRBJ2-3, with D perhaps TRBD2 (7 bases). V lost 4 bases and J lost 0, with 23 bases in between. CDR3 length equals 19 residues. The germline V gene encodes CDR1 LGHNA and CDR2 YNFKEQ. Here the CDR3 reads CASSPRAPSRGGSTDTQYF. CDR3 sequence (DNA): TGTGCCAGCAGCCCTCGGGCCCCCTCTAGGGGGGGGAGCACAGATACGCAGTATTTT.

The chain couples TRBV5-6 to TRBJ2-7, with D unresolved. Germline V gene lookup returns CDR1 SGHDT and CDR2 YYEEEE. Trimming stripped 0 bases from V and 6 bases from J, with 16 bases between. CDR3 length: 15 amino acids. Here the CDR3 reads CASSLGGKLAREQYF. The CDR3 nucleotides read TGTGCCAGCAGCTTGGGAGGAAAGCTGGCGCGCGAGCAGTACTTC.

The rearrangement links TRBV7-2 to TRBJ1-5; D is perhaps TRBD1 (6 bases). The ends were cut back, 8 bases at V and 5 bases at J, with 13 bases in the middle. This CDR3 has 13 amino acids. Germline CDR1 reads SGHTA; CDR2 reads FQGNSA. CDR3 in DNA: TGTGCCAGCTCGGACAGACCTTATCAGCCCCAGCATTTT. As protein: CASSDRPYQPQHF.

The chain is built from TRBV11-2 and TRBJ2-7; TRBD1 matches at 8 bases. CDR1 is SGHAT and CDR2 is FQNNGV in the germline V gene. After removal of 6 bases from V and 6 bases from J, the junction contained 10 bases not matched to a gene. The CDR3 covers 14 residues. CDR3 bases: TGTGCCAGCAGGGGGGGCAGGGGGCGGACCGAGCAGTACTTC. As protein: CASRGGRGRTEQYF.

The gene calls are TRBV19 and TRBJ1-2, with TRBD1 matching 7 bases. J lost 1 base, V lost 2 bases, and 10 bases had no gene match. The length of the CDR3 is 17 residues. Germline CDR1 reads LNHDA; CDR2 reads SQIVND (reference sequence). In DNA, the CDR3 is TGTGCCAGTAGTATAACTATAGGGGGCGAAATTAACTATGGCTACACCTTC. Translation gives CASSITIGGEINYGYTF. The complete variable domain, with remaining parts taken from reference TRBV19 and TRBJ1-2, reads DGGITQSPKYLFRKEGQNVTLSCEQNLNHDAMYWYRQDPGQGLRLIYYSQIVNDFQKGDIAEGYSVSREKKESFPLTVTSAQKNPTAFYLCASSITIGGEINYGYTFGSGTRLTVV.

This clone is a singleton in its sample. The chain employs TRBV6-1 and TRBJ2-7, with 10 bases lining up with TRBD2. The CDR3 runs to 17 residues. Germline assignment: CDR1 MNHNS and CDR2 SASEGT. The V segment lost 0 bases and the J segment 2 bases; nucleotides outside the gene matches: 7. CDR3: CASSEAPLAGVTYEQYF. The CDR3 nucleotides are TGTGCCAGCAGTGAAGCCCCTCTAGCGGGGGTCACCTACGAGCAGTACTTC.

The CDR3 here is CASSEVGGSNQPQHF. CDR3 sequence (DNA): TGTGCCAGCAGTGAAGTGGGGGGAAGCAATCAGCCCCAGCATTTT. This chain joins TRBV2 and TRBJ1-5, with a possible D match to TRBD1 (5 bases). The CDR3 spans 15 residues. The V end lost 1 base, the J end lost 1 base, and 8 bases lay between the germline ends. Germline V gene lookup returns CDR1 SNHLY and CDR2 FYNNEI.